This TCR beta chain was sequenced for a study of control samples from healthy donors and cancer patients. Only in-frame clones appear in the TCRdb table, and some are missing; sequencing was by immunoSEQ multiplex PCR. The sample includes 150,000 or so clones, roughly 93% seen only once; the top ten take about 5.8%. Germline CDR1 and CDR2: LNHDA and SQIVND (reference sequence). The J segment lost 8 bases and the V segment lost 4 bases, leaving 6 bases of the junction unmatched. This CDR3 is built from 13 residues. This sequence was found in a young man in good health. The V call is TRBV19, the J call TRBJ1-2; 8 nucleotides line up with TRBD1. The source material was blood. This CDR3 reads CASSTGGYGGYTF. CDR3 sequence (DNA): TGTGCCAGTAGTACAGGGGGCTACGGCGGCTACACCTTC. The full variable domain, with the rest looked up from reference TRBV19 and TRBJ1-2, is DGGITQSPKYLFRKEGQNVTLSCEQNLNHDAMYWYRQDPGQGLRLIYYSQIVNDFQKGDIAEGYSVSREKKESFPLTVTSAQKNPTAFYLCASSTGGYGGYTFGSGTRLTVV.